These T cell receptor beta chains were read from a single sample in a study of shared clonotypes between healthy human individuals. Measured with immunoSEQ multiplex PCR; TCRdb has only the in-frame clones, and not every one. In the table there are roughly 2.6 million clones, roughly 92% of which are singletons. The specimen sequenced was naive CD4+ T cells sorted from blood. Receptors were obtained from a man aged 18 to 29 in good health. CDR3s include the opening cysteine and the closing phenylalanine or tryptophan. D genes are given only for firm matches. Clone sizes are given selectively: once, few, many, or a class where the clone is expanded.

size	V	D	J	CDR3	DNA
.	TRBV11-3	.	TRBJ2-5	CASSPQGSETQYF	TGTGCCAGCAGCCCACAGGGTTCCGAGACCCAGTACTTC
.	TRBV5-1	TRBD1	TRBJ1-2	CASSPLDRGYGYTF	TGCGCCAGCAGCCCCTTGGACAGGGGCTATGGCTACACCTTC
.	TRBV10-3	TRBD2	TRBJ2-7	CAISESTGGVVYEQYF	TGTGCCATCAGTGAGTCGACCGGGGGGGTCGTCTACGAGCAGTACTTC
once	TRBV5-1	.	TRBJ2-3	CASSELVDTQYF	TGCGCCAGCTCGGAGTTGGTAGATACGCAGTATTTT
.	TRBV9	.	TRBJ2-5	CASSRNQETQYF	TGTGCCAGCAGCCGCAACCAAGAGACCCAGTACTTC
.	TRBV7-3	.	TRBJ2-2	CASSFDLKTGELFF	TGTGCCAGCAGCTTCGATCTGAAAACCGGGGAGCTGTTTTTT
.	TRBV27	.	TRBJ2-1	CASSFLQRKTNEQFF	TGTGCCAGCAGTTTTTTGCAGAGGAAAACCAATGAGCAGTTCTTC
.	TRBV10-3	TRBD2	TRBJ2-5	CATRAGGVGETQYF	TGTGCCACGAGAGCGGGAGGGGTAGGAGAGACCCAGTACTTC
.	TRBV7-9	.	TRBJ2-7	CASSLSGSNEQYF	TGTGCCAGCAGCTTATCGGGGAGCAACGAGCAGTACTTC
.	TRBV5-1	.	TRBJ1-2	CASSPDYYGYTF	TGCGCCAGCAGCCCCGATTACTATGGCTACACCTTC
.	TRBV7-2	TRBD1	TRBJ1-5	CASSQGQGSNQPQHF	TGTGCCAGCAGCCAGGGACAGGGGAGCAATCAGCCCCAGCATTTT
.	TRBV27	TRBD1	TRBJ2-2	CASSLLTGYTGELFF	TGTGCCAGCAGTTTACTGACAGGGTACACCGGGGAGCTGTTTTTT
.	TRBV19	.	TRBJ2-1	CASSTEGGSSYNEQFF	TGTGCCAGTAGTACCGAGGGGGGGAGCTCCTACAATGAGCAGTTCTTC
.	TRBV7-9	TRBD2	TRBJ2-1	CASSLVELAKNEQFF	TGTGCCAGCAGCTTAGTTGAACTAGCGAAGAATGAGCAGTTCTTC
.	TRBV5-1	.	TRBJ1-4	CASSSQPQGSGEKLFF	TGCGCCAGCAGCTCCCAGCCACAGGGTTCAGGTGAAAAACTGTTTTTT
.	TRBV9	TRBD1	TRBJ2-1	CASTQTPGQSSYNEQFF	TGTGCCAGCACCCAGACTCCGGGACAGAGCTCCTACAATGAGCAGTTCTTC
.	TRBV30	.	TRBJ1-3	CAWASGRGNTIYF	TGTGCCTGGGCGTCGGGGCGGGGAAACACCATATATTTT
.	TRBV6-1	.	TRBJ2-4	CASRILDKNIQYF	TGTGCCAGCAGAATCCTGGACAAAAACATTCAGTACTTC
.	TRBV11-3	TRBD2	TRBJ2-5	CASSTGTRETQYF	TGTGCCAGCAGCACCGGGACTAGAGAGACCCAGTACTTC
.	TRBV12-5	TRBD1	TRBJ1-1	CASGLGQGSPEAFF	TGTGCTAGTGGTCTTGGACAGGGGTCCCCTGAAGCTTTCTTT
.	TRBV11-2	.	TRBJ2-5	CASSLGWGDAQYF	TGTGCCAGCAGCTTAGGATGGGGGGATGCCCAGTACTTC
.	TRBV6-6	TRBD1	TRBJ2-7	CASSYGGQGANEQYF	TGTGCCAGCAGTTACGGGGGACAGGGGGCCAACGAGCAGTACTTC
.	TRBV12-5	.	TRBJ2-7	CASGLSQGLNEQYF	TGTGCTAGTGGTTTGTCTCAGGGGCTGAACGAGCAGTACTTC
.	TRBV4-3	.	TRBJ2-3	CASSQGAYSSTDTQYF	TGCGCCAGCAGCCAAGGGGCCTATTCTAGCACAGATACGCAGTATTTT
.	TRBV6-6	TRBD2	TRBJ2-7	CASQAGGSYEQYF	TGTGCCAGTCAAGCGGGGGGATCCTACGAGCAGTACTTC
.	TRBV10-2	.	TRBJ1-5	CASSVSDRGSQPQHF	TGCGCCAGCAGCGTCTCAGATAGGGGAAGTCAGCCCCAGCATTTT
.	TRBV7-2	.	TRBJ2-3	CASSLAAGRNTDTQYF	TGTGCCAGCAGCTTAGCCGCGGGTCGAAACACAGATACGCAGTATTTT
.	TRBV2	.	TRBJ2-4	CASRLLRSSTAKNIQYF	TGTGCCAGCAGACTGTTGCGGTCCTCTACCGCCAAAAACATTCAGTACTTC
.	TRBV6-6	.	TRBJ1-1	CASSPPIPGWSEAFF	TGTGCCAGCAGTCCCCCCATACCAGGTTGGAGTGAAGCTTTCTTT
.	TRBV30	.	TRBJ1-4	CAWSARNEKLFF	TGTGCCTGGAGCGCGAGGAATGAAAAACTGTTTTTT
.	TRBV10-3	TRBD1	TRBJ2-5	CAISESRTGWETQYF	TGTGCCATCAGTGAGTCCCGGACAGGGTGGGAGACCCAGTACTTC
.	TRBV6-1	.	TRBJ2-5	CASSPPWGLKETQYF	TGTGCCAGCAGTCCCCCTTGGGGATTAAAAGAGACCCAGTACTTC
.	TRBV27	TRBD2	TRBJ2-7	CASSSRYLLAGGSEQYF	TGTGCCAGCAGTTCCCGATACCTCCTAGCGGGAGGGAGTGAGCAGTACTTC
.	TRBV28	TRBD1	TRBJ1-2	CASSPNRGPYGYTF	TGTGCCAGCAGTCCAAACAGGGGACCCTATGGCTACACCTTC
.	TRBV30	.	TRBJ1-5	CAYGDPNQPQHF	TGTGCCTACGGGGATCCCAATCAGCCCCAGCATTTT
.	TRBV5-4	TRBD1	TRBJ2-1	CASRSDRGSWNEQFF	TGTGCCAGCAGGTCGGACAGGGGGTCTTGGAATGAGCAGTTCTTC
.	TRBV4-1	.	TRBJ1-2	CASSQEVQWGYDYGYTF	TGCGCCAGCAGCCAAGAGGTCCAATGGGGGTACGACTATGGCTACACCTTC
.	TRBV30	TRBD1	TRBJ1-6	CAWAKTGGMALHF	TGTGCCTGGGCCAAGACAGGGGGTATGGCCCTCCACTTT
once	TRBV5-6	TRBD1	TRBJ1-1	CASSLVKTGGDRMNTEAFF	TGTGCCAGCAGCTTGGTGAAGACAGGGGGTGATCGTATGAACACTGAAGCTTTCTTT
.	TRBV28	.	TRBJ2-7	CASSSSRSYEQYF	TGTGCCAGCAGTTCATCCCGCTCCTACGAGCAGTACTTC
.	TRBV10-3	.	TRBJ2-7	CARGLLISYEQYF	TGTGCCAGAGGACTTTTAATCTCCTACGAGCAGTACTTC
.	TRBV6-5	.	TRBJ2-1	CASKTGLAGTEQFF	TGTGCCAGCAAGACGGGGCTAGCAGGTACTGAGCAGTTCTTC
.	TRBV30	.	TRBJ2-7	CAWSVPGPLRGEQYF	TGTGCCTGGAGTGTACCAGGACCCCTGCGGGGCGAGCAGTACTTC
.	TRBV6-5	.	TRBJ2-7	CASTGEGWDYEQYF	TGTGCCAGCACGGGCGAGGGGTGGGACTACGAGCAGTACTTC
.	TRBV9	TRBD2	TRBJ2-7	CASSPRTSGGYEQYF	TGTGCCAGCAGCCCTCGGACTAGCGGGGGGTACGAGCAGTACTTC
.	TRBV9	.	TRBJ2-1	CASSVGGVTASYNEQFF	TGTGCCAGCAGCGTAGGAGGGGTCACCGCCTCTTACAATGAGCAGTTCTTC
.	TRBV19	.	TRBJ2-3	CASSPWANTDTQYF	TGTGCCAGTAGCCCTTGGGCCAACACAGATACGCAGTATTTT
.	TRBV6-5	TRBD1	TRBJ2-7	CASSRDRGYEQYF	TGTGCCAGCAGCAGGGACAGGGGATACGAGCAGTACTTC
.	TRBV6-5	.	TRBJ1-1	CASSRGRNTEAFF	TGTGCCAGCTCTAGGGGCAGGAACACTGAAGCTTTCTTT
.	TRBV7-9	TRBD1	TRBJ2-3	CASSVQGASTDTQYF	TGTGCCAGCAGCGTACAGGGGGCTTCTACAGATACGCAGTATTTT
.	TRBV10-1	TRBD1	TRBJ2-1	CASSDRDRAPQEQFF	TGCGCCAGCAGTGACCGGGACAGGGCACCCCAGGAGCAGTTCTTC
.	TRBV7-8	TRBD1	TRBJ2-2	CASSRQGPNTGELFF	TGTGCCAGCAGCCGACAGGGGCCAAACACCGGGGAGCTGTTTTTT
.	TRBV7-2	TRBD2	TRBJ2-3	CASSATSGRPGYF	TGTGCCAGCAGCGCGACTAGCGGGAGGCCCGGGTATTTT
.	TRBV19	TRBD2	TRBJ2-2	CASSILSGRANTGELFF	TGTGCCAGTAGTATATTAAGCGGGAGGGCCAACACCGGGGAGCTGTTTTTT
.	TRBV4-1	.	TRBJ2-4	CASSRLGILAKNIQYF	TGCGCCAGCAGTCGGTTGGGGATACTAGCCAAAAACATTCAGTACTTC
.	TRBV2	.	TRBJ1-1	CATTDLWAEAFF	TGTGCCACCACCGACCTATGGGCTGAAGCTTTCTTT
.	TRBV19	TRBD1	TRBJ1-4	CASSKGQEFSEKLFF	TGTGCCAGTAGTAAAGGACAGGAATTCAGTGAAAAACTGTTTTTT
.	TRBV19	TRBD2	TRBJ2-2	CASSPGLAGSFANTGELFF	TGTGCCAGCTCGCCGGGACTAGCGGGTTCCTTCGCGAACACCGGGGAGCTGTTTTTT
.	TRBV6-6	.	TRBJ2-2	CASSYYSANTGELFF	TGTGCCAGCAGTTACTATAGCGCGAACACCGGGGAGCTGTTTTTT
.	TRBV27	TRBD1	TRBJ2-5	CASSLVDRGSQYF	TGTGCCAGCAGTTTAGTGGACAGGGGCTCTCAGTACTTC